These 7 T cell receptor beta chains were sequenced from one sample in a study of blood T cells in healthy people across ages (dated by TCRdb to about 2015). The library was produced with 5' RACE. The second PCR ran for about 6 to 12 cycles and used a J-beta primer mix along with a sample-barcoded 5' primer. Using fastp at Q25 and MiXCR, TCRdb reprocessed the public reads and kept productive beta chains. Identical CDR3 protein sequences are pooled into one entry, listed with their most common genes and DNA. The sample profile shows approximately 2,000,000 distinct CDR3 sequences; about two fifths of them were found once. 23% of the sample lies in the top ten. The specimen sequenced was blood. These receptor sequences come from a human donor in good health.

This clonotype has a handful of counts. The rearrangement links TRBV7-9 to TRBJ1-1; D is undetermined. The CDR3 runs 12 residues. The V end was cut by 5 bases, the J end by 7 bases, with 11 bases between. CDR1 is SEHNR, CDR2 FQNEAQ, per germline (reference sequence). The CDR3 nucleotides are TGTGCCAGCAGCGTCCAATACGGTGAAGCTTTCTTT. As protein: CASSVQYGEAFF.

The V call is TRBV7-2, the J call TRBJ2-1; 11 nucleotides align to TRBD2. V shed 0 bases, J shed 8 bases, and the junction held 6 bases outside the gene matches. Germline V gives CDR1 SGHTA, CDR2 FQGNSA. The CDR3 is made up of 16 amino acids. CDR3 DNA: TGTGCCAGCAGCTTAGCCCCACTAGCGGGGGTCCATGAGCAGTTCTTC. Translated, it gives CASSLAPLAGVHEQFF.

The chain has TRBV5-1 and TRBJ1-1; unclear D gene. Trimming removed 4 bases at V and 3 bases at J, with 13 bases between. CDR1 is SGHRS and CDR2 is YFSETQ in the germline V gene. The CDR3 runs 14 residues. The CDR3 region has the DNA TGCGCCAGCAGCACCGGCAGTGGGTACACTGAAGCTTTCTTT. Translating it yields CASSTGSGYTEAFF. Filled out from reference TRBV5-1 and TRBJ1-1, the complete variable domain reads KAGVTQTPRYLIKTRGQQVTLSCSPISGHRSVSWYQQTPGQGLQFLFEYFSETQRNKGNFPGRFSGRQFSNSRSEMNVSTLELGDSALYLCASSTGSGYTEAFFGQGTRLTVV.

The chain carries TRBV11-1 and TRBJ2-1; TRBD2 aligns across 12 bases. CDR3 size: 16 residues. Germline CDR1 is SGHAT and CDR2 is FQDESV (reference sequence). Losses at the gene ends were 3 bases for V and 8 bases for J; bases not matched to a gene: 8. Here the CDR3 reads CASSFGLTSGGHEQFF. The DNA for the CDR3 is TGTGCCAGCAGCTTTGGCCTGACTAGCGGGGGACATGAGCAGTTCTTC.

V usage is TRBV7-3 and J usage is TRBJ1-6; the match to TRBD1 covers 9 bases. This CDR3 spans 20 amino acids. V was clipped by 3 bases and J by 7 bases; unmatched bases: 19. Germline V gene sequence: CDR1 SGHTA, CDR2 FQGTGA. For the CDR3, the DNA is TGTGCCAGCAGCTTTGGCCCCCGCGTAAGGGGACAGGGAACGAATTCACCCCTCCACTTT. This sequence encodes CASSFGPRVRGQGTNSPLHF.

This clonotype was counted a few times. The gene calls are TRBV5-1 and TRBJ2-5; no firm D call. Trimming shortened V by 0 bases and J by 11 bases, and 8 bases separated the two germline ends. This CDR3 contains 11 residues. The germline V gene has CDR1 SGHRS and CDR2 YFSETQ. CDR3 sequence reads: CASSLGEKQYF. In DNA form, the CDR3 reads TGCGCCAGCAGCTTGGGAGAGAAGCAGTACTTC.

The V gene is TRBV15, the J gene TRBJ2-4; no firm D call. This CDR3 region has 15 residues. The V gene's germline CDR1 is LNHNV and CDR2 YYDKDF (reference sequence). The V and J ends lost 1 base and 1 base respectively, with 8 bases between them. Here the CDR3 DNA reads TGTGCCACCAGCAGAGTCATTGCGGCCAAAAACATTCAGTACTTC. Its translation is CATSRVIAAKNIQYF.